These 30 T cell receptor beta chains were sequenced from one sample in a study of OX40 agonist ivuxolimab in advanced cancers. Profiled with immunoSEQ multiplex PCR; TCRdb holds only in-frame clones, not every one. This sample has tens of thousands of clones, with 89% found just once. The sequencing used CD4+ or CD8+ T cells sorted from blood, collected in a trial of the OX40 agonist ivuxolimab. These receptors all come from an adult with an advanced solid tumor such as melanoma, head and neck, liver or kidney cancer.

The chain links TRBV6-5 to TRBJ2-7; 11 bases map to TRBD1. The CDR3 is 14 residues long. The germline gives CDR1 MNHEY, CDR2 SVGAGI. Trimming cost V 5 bases and J 6 bases; bases outside gene matches: 6. In nucleotides, the CDR3 is TGTGCCAGCAGTCTGAGGACAGGGGGCTCCGAGCAGTACTTC. This codes for CASSLRTGGSEQYF.

This rearrangement joins TRBV30 to TRBJ2-5; tentatively, D is TRBD1 or TRBD2 (5 bases each). Trimming took off 4 bases at V and 5 bases at J, with 17 bases between the two ends. The CDR3 covers 14 residues. Germline V gene data show CDR1 as GTSNPN and CDR2 as SVGIG (reference sequence). The CDR3 DNA reads TGTGCCTGGAACCCCCCCGGGGCGTGGGAGACCCAGTACTTC. Translation: CAWNPPGAWETQYF.

V gene TRBV27 combines with J gene TRBJ1-5; perhaps TRBD1 as D (5 bases). Trimming removed 6 bases at V and 4 bases at J, with 13 bases between. The CDR3 length is 14 residues. The germline CDR1 and CDR2 sequences are MNHEY and SMNVEV (reference sequence). The DNA for the CDR3 is TGTGCCAGCAGGGGGCTACAGGCGAATCAGCCCCAGCATTTT. Its translation: CASRGLQANQPQHF.

This chain links TRBV7-6 with TRBJ1-3; maybe TRBD1 (5 bases). The CDR3 has 16 residues. Germline V gene sequence: CDR1 SGHVS, CDR2 FNYEAQ. V gave up 0 bases and J gave up 9 bases, with 18 bases separating them. CDR3 sequence (DNA): TGTGCCAGCAGCTTAGCGCCCGACGGGAATAGGGGCACCATATATTTT. Protein sequence: CASSLAPDGNRGTIYF. The variable domain in full, with the rest retrieved from reference TRBV7-6 and TRBJ1-3, is GAGVSQSPRYKVTKRGQDVALRCDPISGHVSLYWYRQALGQGPEFLTYFNYEAQQDKSGLPNDRFSAERPEGSISTLTIQRTEQRDSAMYRCASSLAPDGNRGTIYFGEGSWLTVV.

The rearrangement uses TRBV15 and TRBJ2-3; TRBD1 is a possible D gene (5 bases). The CDR3 is 16 residues long. The V gene lost 0 bases and the J gene lost 3 bases, with 13 bases spanning the gap. The germline gives CDR1 LNHNV, CDR2 YYDKDF (reference sequence). The CDR3 is CATSRDGPGSTDTQYF. For the CDR3, the DNA is TGTGCCACCAGCAGAGATGGGCCAGGGTCGACAGATACGCAGTATTTT.

The chain carries TRBV13 and TRBJ2-3; 13 bases are a match to TRBD2. The germline CDR1 and CDR2 sequences are PRHDT and FYEKMQ (reference sequence). CDR3 length: 17 residues. J was trimmed by 9 bases and V by 2 bases; bases with no gene match: 11. CDR3 sequence: CASSLRGGLAGSSTQYF. The DNA for the CDR3 is TGTGCCAGCAGCTTACGTGGGGGACTAGCGGGGTCAAGCACGCAGTATTTT.

V gene TRBV10-3 combines with J gene TRBJ1-2; D call uncertain. The CDR3 sequence is 12 residues long. Trimming cost V 8 bases and J 4 bases, with 11 bases left between them. The germline gives CDR1 ENHRY, CDR2 SYGVKD. The CDR3 is CAIFGSLYGYTF. CDR3 nucleotides: TGTGCCATCTTTGGCAGCCTCTATGGCTACACCTTC.

This clone was counted only a few times. V is TRBV6-6 and J is TRBJ2-7; 7 nucleotides line up with TRBD1. Losses at the gene ends were 3 bases for V and 5 bases for J; bases not matched to a gene: 13. The CDR3 spans 16 residues. Germline assignment: CDR1 MNHNY and CDR2 SVGAGI (reference sequence). CDR3 nucleotides: TGTGCCAGCAGTTATACCCCGACAGGGAGTATGGACGAGCAGTACTTC. As protein: CASSYTPTGSMDEQYF.

The chain uses TRBV7-7 and TRBJ2-1; D unresolved. Germline loops: CDR1 SSHAT, CDR2 FNYEAQ (reference sequence). V was pared by 1 base and J by 5 bases, with 3 bases between. The CDR3 has 12 residues. DNA of the CDR3: TGTGCCAGCAGCTTAGGGAACAATGAGCAGTTCTTC. This translates into CASSLGNNEQFF. The complete variable domain, with remaining parts taken from reference TRBV7-7 and TRBJ2-1, reads GAGVSQSPRYKVTKRGQDVTLRCDPISSHATLYWYQQALGQGPEFLTYFNYEAQPDKSGLPSDRFSAERPEGSISTLTIQRTEQRDSAMYRCASSLGNNEQFFGPGTRLTVL.

The rearrangement uses TRBV6-5 and TRBJ2-7, with D hard to call. Per germline, CDR1 MNHEY and CDR2 SVGAGI. V was cut by 5 bases and J by 0 bases, with 5 bases left in between. The CDR3 has 12 residues. This CDR3 is CASSDSSYEQYF. The CDR3 DNA is TGTGCCAGCAGTGATTCCTCCTACGAGCAGTACTTC.

CDR3 region: CASSIEGLNEQFF. The CDR3 coding sequence is TGTGCCAGTAGTATAGAGGGTCTCAATGAGCAGTTCTTC. The rearrangement uses TRBV19 and TRBJ2-1; D ambiguous. Germline loops: CDR1 LNHDA, CDR2 SQIVND (reference sequence). V gave up 0 bases and J gave up 6 bases, with 6 bases separating them. The length of the CDR3 is 13 residues.

The chain joins TRBV28 to TRBJ2-1, with a weak D call TRBD1 (5 bases). The CDR3 runs 14 residues. Trimming took off 6 bases at V and 5 bases at J, with 14 bases between the two ends. Germline lookup yields CDR1 MDHEN and CDR2 SYDVKM. CDR3 amino acids: CASRRQLGDNEQFF. CDR3 in DNA: TGTGCCAGCAGAAGACAGTTAGGGGACAATGAGCAGTTCTTC.

The gene calls are TRBV6-5 and TRBJ2-1; unclear D gene. The CDR3 contains 14 residues. Germline V gene data show CDR1 as MNHEY and CDR2 as SVGAGI. Trimming removed 5 bases at V and 4 bases at J, with 12 bases between. The CDR3 loop is CASSAGSQYNEQFF. CDR3 coding DNA: TGTGCCAGCAGTGCCGGGTCCCAATACAATGAGCAGTTCTTC.

This chain links TRBV28 with TRBJ1-5, with TRBD1 matching 7 bases. The germline CDR1 and CDR2 sequences are MDHEN and SYDVKM. The V and J ends lost 5 bases and 8 bases, in that order; junction bases with no gene match: 9. The CDR3 has 14 residues. The CDR3 loop reads CASSPRQGGKPQHF. The CDR3 nucleotides are TGTGCCAGCAGTCCCCGACAGGGTGGTAAGCCCCAGCATTTT.

V is TRBV9 and J is TRBJ2-1; TRBD2 agrees at 7 bases. Germline CDR1 is SGDLS and CDR2 is YYNGEE. The V gene end was trimmed by 4 bases and the J gene end by 10 bases; junction bases not matched to a gene: 5. CDR3 size: 12 residues. The CDR3 sequence is CASSSAGDEQFF. In nucleotides, the CDR3 is TGTGCCAGCAGCTCCGCGGGGGACGAGCAGTTCTTC. Based on the CDR3 plus reference TRBV9 and TRBJ2-1, the full variable domain is DSGVTQTPKHLITATGQRVTLRCSPRSGDLSVYWYQQSLDQGLQFLIQYYNGEERAKGNILERFSAQQFPDLHSELNLSSLELGDSALYFCASSSAGDEQFFGPGTRLTVL.

This clone was seen a single time. J is TRBJ1-5 and V is TRBV7-8; tentatively, D is TRBD1 (5 bases). Trimming took off 2 bases at V and 5 bases at J, with 13 bases between the two ends. The CDR3 runs to 15 residues. CDR1 and CDR2 (germline): SGHVS, FQNEAQ. CDR3: CASSLRAGRDQPQHF. The CDR3 DNA reads TGTGCCAGCAGCTTAAGGGCGGGGCGGGATCAGCCCCAGCATTTT.

The chain employs TRBV5-1 and TRBJ2-7; 9 nucleotides agree with TRBD1. The germline CDR1 and CDR2 sequences are SGHRS and YFSETQ. Losses at the gene ends were 1 base for V and 3 bases for J; bases not matched to a gene: 5. The CDR3 covers 15 residues. CDR3 nucleotide sequence: TGCGCCAGCAGCTTGACAGGGGGCCAAAGCTACGAGCAGTACTTC. Protein: CASSLTGGQSYEQYF.

The chain combines TRBV9 with TRBJ2-3; possible D gene TRBD1, 6 bases. CDR1 is SGDLS, CDR2 YYNGEE, per germline. V was cut by 3 bases and J by 4 bases, with 15 bases left in between. CDR3 length: 15 amino acids. In nucleotides, the CDR3 is TGTGCCAGCAGCGAACAGGGTAGGGGCGCAGATACGCAGTATTTT. The encoded protein is CASSEQGRGADTQYF.

The V gene is TRBV19, the J gene TRBJ1-1, with a tentative D call TRBD1 (5 bases). The CDR3 runs to 15 residues. V was clipped by 0 bases and J by 3 bases, with 11 bases between them. The germline gives CDR1 LNHDA, CDR2 SQIVND (reference sequence). CDR3 protein: CASSIDRTLHTEAFF. The CDR3 DNA reads TGTGCCAGTAGTATAGACCGGACACTTCACACTGAAGCTTTCTTT.

The chain employs TRBV27 and TRBJ2-5; tentative D call: TRBD1 (6 bases). The CDR3 totals 15 residues. CDR1 is MNHEY and CDR2 is SMNVEV in the germline V gene (reference sequence). V was cut by 2 bases and J by 5 bases, with 15 bases left in between. The CDR3 spells CASSLTQGSGETQYF. DNA of the CDR3: TGTGCCAGCAGTTTAACGCAGGGGAGTGGGGAGACCCAGTACTTC.

This chain connects TRBV27 to TRBJ2-3, with 8 nucleotides matching TRBD2. Germline-derived CDR1 and CDR2 are MNHEY and SMNVEV (reference sequence). CDR3 length equals 16 residues. V dropped 3 bases and J dropped 0; count of bases not matched to a gene: 5. The CDR3 DNA follows: TGTGCCAGCAGTTTGGGACTAGACTTAAGCACAGATACGCAGTATTTT. Protein product: CASSLGLDLSTDTQYF.

Concerning this clone: The junction does not match germline at one end; this may be a read error. The V gene is TRBV2, the J gene TRBJ2-7; a possible D gene is TRBD1 (6 bases). Germline V gene sequence: CDR1 SNHLY, CDR2 FYNNEI. The CDR3 runs 12 residues. CDR3 residues: CARTGTSNEQYF. CDR3 DNA: TGTGCCAGGACAGGTACCTCCAACGAGCAGTACTTC.

The gene calls are TRBV29-1 and TRBJ1-1, with D possibly being TRBD1 (6 bases). CDR1 SQVTM and CDR2 ANQGSEA come from the germline V gene. Trimming removed 7 bases at V and 4 bases at J, with 10 bases between. This CDR3 is built from 11 residues. The CDR3: CSGQGSTEAFF. The CDR3 DNA reads as TGCAGCGGGCAGGGGAGCACTGAAGCTTTCTTT.

The rearrangement links TRBV12-2 to TRBJ2-7. TRBV12-2 is flagged as a pseudogene. The CDR3 is made up of 11 amino acids. Here the CDR3 DNA reads TGTGCAAGTCGCTTACCCTACGAGCAGTACTTC. Residues: CASRLPYEQYF.

The chain is built from TRBV19 and TRBJ2-7; 9 bases map to TRBD2. V lost 4 bases, J lost 5 bases, and 9 bases stayed unmatched. CDR1 and CDR2 (germline): LNHDA, SQIVND (reference sequence). This CDR3 has 15 residues. DNA for the CDR3: TGTGCCAGTAGTAGAGGGAGTAGCGGGAGCGACGAGCAGTACTTC. As protein: CASSRGSSGSDEQYF. Together with reference TRBV19 and TRBJ2-7, the CDR3 gives the full variable domain: DGGITQSPKYLFRKEGQNVTLSCEQNLNHDAMYWYRQDPGQGLRLIYYSQIVNDFQKGDIAEGYSVSREKKESFPLTVTSAQKNPTAFYLCASSRGSSGSDEQYFGPGTRLTVT.

The chain employs TRBV5-4 and TRBJ1-1, with 9 bases fitting TRBD1. This CDR3 is 17 amino acids long. The junction had 6 bases not matched to a gene; V was cut back by 0 bases and J by 0 bases. CDR1 and CDR2 from the germline V gene are SGHNT and YYREEE (reference sequence). This CDR3 reads CASSLAGQGYMNTEAFF. DNA for the CDR3: TGTGCCAGCAGCTTGGCGGGACAGGGTTACATGAACACTGAAGCTTTCTTT.

V is TRBV21-1 and J is TRBJ1-5; whether TRBD1, the table's D call, matches the DNA was not checked. TRBV21-1 corresponds to a pseudogene. CDR3 length: 15 residues. CDR3 DNA sequence: TGTGCCAGCAGCAAAGGGGGGACAGGGGATCAGCCCCAGCATTTT. It specifies CASSKGGTGDQPQHF.

The chain joins TRBV5-4 to TRBJ1-2; 9 nucleotides line up with TRBD1. The CDR3 length is 15 residues. In germline, CDR1 is SGHNT, CDR2 YYREEE (reference sequence). Germline trimming cut 5 bases from V and 14 bases from J; bases unmatched to any gene: 19. CDR3: CASRIQGAPLWATTF. The CDR3 region has the DNA TGTGCCAGCAGAATACAGGGGGCTCCACTATGGGCGACAACCTTC.

A few counts support this clone. This chain joins TRBV9 and TRBJ2-7, with D tentatively TRBD2 (6 bases). Looked up from germline, CDR1 is SGDLS and CDR2 is YYNGEE. The CDR3 contains 14 residues. V dropped 0 bases and J dropped 2 bases, with 9 bases sitting between them. The CDR3 DNA follows: TGTGCCAGCAGCGTAGACGCGGGGACCTACGAGCAGTACTTC. Amino acid sequence: CASSVDAGTYEQYF.

This rearrangement joins TRBV7-9 to TRBJ1-1; TRBD1 might be the D (5 bases). Germline V CDR1 and CDR2: SEHNR, FQNEAQ (reference sequence). The CDR3 extends over 13 amino acids. V lost 5 bases and J 3 bases, leaving 10 bases between the germline ends. For the CDR3, the DNA is TGTGCCAGCAGCCAACCGGGGGACACTGAAGCTTTCTTT. This gives the protein CASSQPGDTEAFF.